One and the same sample provided the 32 T cell receptor beta chains below, sequenced in a study of T-cell memory formation after mild COVID-19. TCRdb reanalysed the 5' RACE reads using MiXCR and keeps one entry per CDR3 protein. The sample includes roughly 600,000 distinct CDR3 sequences, roughly 17% of them seen just once. Sequencing input: PBMCs or a T cell subset sorted from them (not recorded which). These receptors were obtained from an adult woman who had mild COVID-19 (a few samples of this study predate the infection). Cell type and time point are not known.

This clonotype showed up just a few times. The gene calls are TRBV12-3 or TRBV12-4 and TRBJ2-5; 8 nucleotides align to TRBD1. The ends lost 5 bases at V and 4 bases at J; junction bases unmatched: 6. This CDR3 is built from 14 residues. CDR3 sequence (DNA): TGTGCCAGCAGTCAAAGGACAGGGCGAGAGACCCAGTACTTC. Translation gives CASSQRTGRETQYF.

The chain employs TRBV5-5 and TRBJ1-4; 9 positions match TRBD1. Per the germline V gene, CDR1 is SGHKS and CDR2 is YYEKEE (reference sequence). The ends lost 6 bases at V and 7 bases at J; junction bases unmatched: 13. The CDR3 runs 16 residues. In DNA, the CDR3 is TGTGCCAGCATTCTTCCCCTCGGGACAGGGTCTGAAAAACTGTTTTTT. Protein product: CASILPLGTGSEKLFF.

The chain combines TRBV7-8 with TRBJ1-5; 9 bases line up with TRBD1. The V gene's germline CDR1 is SGHVS and CDR2 FQNEAQ. The V gene end was trimmed by 0 bases and the J gene end by 7 bases; junction bases not matched to a gene: 4. CDR3 length equals 15 residues. The CDR3 reads CASSLAGQGRQPQHF. CDR3 nucleotide sequence: TGTGCCAGCAGCTTAGCGGGACAGGGAAGACAGCCCCAGCATTTT.

This clonotype has a handful of counts. The CDR3 protein is CASSLTAGDGYTF. CDR3 coding DNA: TGTGCCAGCAGCTTGACAGCGGGGGACGGCTACACCTTC. This rearrangement joins TRBV7-2 to TRBJ1-2, with D possibly matching TRBD1 (5 bases). V lost 3 bases to trimming and J lost 8 bases, with 13 bases between them. Per germline, CDR1 SGHTA and CDR2 FQGNSA. The CDR3 sequence is 13 residues long.

The chain recombines TRBV3-1 with TRBJ2-1; a weak D match, TRBD1 (5 bases). The germline V and J ends were trimmed by 2 bases and 8 bases, with 19 bases remaining between them. Germline V CDR1 and CDR2: LGHDT, YNNKEL (reference sequence). CDR3 length equals 16 residues. The CDR3 protein is CASSQLLRGRTHEQFF. In nucleotides, the CDR3 is TGTGCCAGCAGCCAACTTCTAAGGGGCAGGACACATGAGCAGTTCTTC.

This rearrangement joins TRBV3-1 to TRBJ2-7; 11 bases align to TRBD1. CDR1 LGHDT and CDR2 YNNKEL come from the germline V gene (reference sequence). J lost 12 bases, V lost 0 bases, and 7 bases had no gene match. The CDR3 consists of 14 residues. CDR3 bases: TGTGCCAGCAGCCAAGAGTTGGGACAGGGGGTATCGTACTTC. Residues: CASSQELGQGVSYF.

This clonotype has just a few counts. This chain joins TRBV29-1 and TRBJ2-1; D gene unclear. The V gene lost 3 bases and the J gene lost 9 bases, with 21 bases spanning the gap. CDR1 SQVTM and CDR2 ANQGSEA come from the germline V gene. The CDR3 consists of 15 residues. The CDR3 sequence: CSVDPVVISGPEQFF. For the CDR3, the DNA is TGCAGCGTTGACCCCGTAGTTATTAGTGGGCCTGAGCAGTTCTTC.

The CDR3 coding sequence is TGTGCCAGCAGCCTATATACTCCCGGACTAGCGGGAGGGCCGAATGGAGTGAATACGCAGTATTTT. Translating gives CASSLYTPGLAGGPNGVNTQYF. V gene TRBV6-2 or TRBV6-3 combines with J gene TRBJ2-3, with 15 bases aligning to TRBD2. Losses at the gene ends were 6 bases for V and 7 bases for J; bases not matched to a gene: 26. In germline, CDR1 is MNHEY, CDR2 SVGEGT. The CDR3 consists of 22 residues.

This clonotype was counted between two and nine times. The V and J genes are TRBV7-9 and TRBJ2-7, with a possible D match to TRBD2 (7 bases). V was clipped by 6 bases and J by 4 bases, with 22 bases between them. Per the germline V gene, CDR1 is SEHNR and CDR2 is FQNEAQ (reference sequence). This CDR3 spans 16 amino acids. The CDR3 region has the DNA TGTGCCAGCAGTCCCCCGGGGAGGGGGGCCCATTACGAGCAGTACTTC. Amino acids: CASSPPGRGAHYEQYF.

V usage is TRBV29-1 and J usage is TRBJ2-7, with TRBD2 matching over 7 bases. This CDR3 has 15 amino acids. The trim removed 2 bases at V and 4 bases at J, leaving 11 bases unmatched. Germline loops: CDR1 SQVTM, CDR2 ANQGSEA. DNA of the CDR3: TGCAGCGTTGAACTAGCGGATGAAAGGAGGTACGAGCAGTACTTC. This gives the protein CSVELADERRYEQYF.

The chain recombines TRBV6-5 with TRBJ2-3; D may be TRBD1 (5 bases). The CDR3 loop spans 15 amino acids. Trimming pared 5 bases from V and 2 bases from J, leaving 14 bases between. CDR1 MNHEY and CDR2 SVGAGI come from the germline V gene. This CDR3 is CASSVSLGVTDTQYF. CDR3 DNA: TGTGCCAGCAGTGTCTCGTTAGGGGTCACAGATACGCAGTATTTT.

This chain links TRBV14 with TRBJ1-2, with 12 bases identical to TRBD1. In germline, CDR1 is SGHDN, CDR2 FVKESK. This CDR3 spans 17 amino acids. V shed 3 bases, J shed 4 bases, and the junction held 9 bases outside the gene matches. CDR3 nucleotides: TGTGCCAGCAGCCATCGGGACAGGGGGCCGACGGTCTATGGCTACACCTTC. Protein sequence: CASSHRDRGPTVYGYTF.

The chain couples TRBV7-8 to TRBJ2-3; 15 nucleotides match TRBD2. J lost 4 bases, V lost 5 bases, and 7 bases had no gene match. This CDR3 contains 17 residues. Germline V gives CDR1 SGHVS, CDR2 FQNEAQ. The chain's CDR3 is CASSNPRTSGGADTQYF. CDR3 sequence (DNA): TGTGCCAGCAGCAACCCCAGGACTAGCGGGGGGGCAGATACGCAGTATTTT.

Only a few counts were recorded for this clonotype. The rearrangement uses TRBV6-2 or TRBV6-3 and TRBJ2-3; 8 bases align to TRBD2. The CDR3 consists of 16 residues. Trimming took 5 bases from V and 8 from J; bases not matched to a gene: 15. CDR1 is MNHEY and CDR2 is SVGEGT in the germline V gene. CDR3 coding DNA: TGTGCCAGCAGTCCCGTTGTTAGCGGGGACCTCCGTACGCAGTATTTT. Translation: CASSPVVSGDLRTQYF.

The J gene is TRBJ2-2, the V gene TRBV3-1; TRBD2 is a possible D gene (5 bases). Germline CDR1 is LGHDT and CDR2 is YNNKEL (reference sequence). CDR3 length: 15 amino acids. V lost 2 bases and J 7 bases, leaving 14 bases between the germline ends. CDR3 loop: CASSQIGSTGGELFF. The CDR3 DNA reads TGTGCCAGCAGCCAAATTGGGAGCACGGGCGGGGAGCTGTTTTTT.

In DNA, the CDR3 is TGTGCCTGGAGTGCGGAGCTCGCAGATACGCAGTATTTT. This gives the protein CAWSAELADTQYF. The chain combines TRBV30 with TRBJ2-3; no definite D call. Germline loops: CDR1 GTSNPN, CDR2 SVGIG (reference sequence). Trimming pared 1 base from V and 4 bases from J, leaving 9 bases between. This CDR3 is 13 amino acids long.

The chain is built from TRBV6-1 and TRBJ1-2, with a weak D call TRBD1 (5 bases). Germline CDR1 is MNHNS and CDR2 is SASEGT. The length of the CDR3 is 15 residues. Trimming took 2 bases from V and 4 from J, leaving 14 bases between them. In nucleotides, the CDR3 is TGTGCCAGCAGTGAAAGACCAGGGCAAGTCTATGGCTACACCTTC. It yields the protein CASSERPGQVYGYTF.

This clonotype was found a few times. The V and J genes are TRBV5-1 and TRBJ2-3; 7 bases map to TRBD2. This CDR3 has 13 residues. From germline, CDR1 is SGHRS and CDR2 YFSETQ. The V and J ends lost 5 bases and 5 bases, in that order; junction bases with no gene match: 5. The CDR3 DNA reads TGCGCCAGCAGTACGTCTAGCGGAGATACGCAGTATTTT. Its translation: CASSTSSGDTQYF.

This clonotype was found a few times. The rearrangement links TRBV20-1 to TRBJ1-6, with D possibly matching TRBD1 (6 bases). The CDR3 covers 14 residues. The germline V gene has CDR1 DFQATT and CDR2 SNEGSKA (reference sequence). V was shortened by 4 bases and J by 7 bases, with 14 bases between the two germline ends. CDR3: CSATTQGRNSPLHF. In nucleotides, the CDR3 is TGCAGTGCTACCACGCAGGGGCGGAATTCACCCCTCCACTTT.

This clonotype was seen many times. The J gene is TRBJ1-1, the V gene TRBV7-9, with D maybe TRBD1 (5 bases). CDR3 length: 15 residues. Per the germline V gene, CDR1 is SEHNR and CDR2 is FQNEAQ (reference sequence). V was cut by 1 base and J by 2 bases, with 11 bases left in between. CDR3 sequence reads: CASSLDSGGNTEAFF. The CDR3 region has the DNA TGTGCCAGCAGCTTAGATTCGGGGGGAAACACTGAAGCTTTCTTT. Based on the CDR3 plus reference TRBV7-9 and TRBJ1-1, the full variable domain is DTGVSQNPRHKITKRGQNVTFRCDPISEHNRLYWYRQTLGQGPEFLTYFQNEAQLEKSRLLSDRFSAERPKGSFSTLEIQRTEQGDSAMYLCASSLDSGGNTEAFFGQGTRLTVV.

The table lists this clonotype with a few counts. The chain uses TRBV12-5 and TRBJ2-7; either TRBD1 or TRBD2 may fit D (5 bases each). CDR1 is LGHNT and CDR2 is FRNRAP in the germline V gene. The CDR3 length is 15 residues. V was pared by 1 base and J by 3 bases, with 13 bases between. In DNA form, the CDR3 reads TGTGCTAGTGGTTTGGGTATGATTGGGGGCTACGAGCAGTACTTC. This codes for CASGLGMIGGYEQYF.

This clonotype was seen a handful of times. The chain employs TRBV7-9 and TRBJ2-1, with TRBD2 matching 8 bases. Trimming took 4 bases from V and 5 from J; bases not matched to a gene: 10. There are 16 residues in the CDR3. CDR1 is SEHNR, CDR2 FQNEAQ, per germline (reference sequence). CDR3 sequence: CASSSPGGTRDNEQFF. The CDR3 bases are TGTGCCAGCAGCTCCCCGGGAGGGACCAGGGACAATGAGCAGTTCTTC.

The chain has TRBV5-5 and TRBJ1-1; 7 bases agree with TRBD1. In germline, CDR1 is SGHKS, CDR2 YYEKEE (reference sequence). Trimming at V came to 5 bases and at J to 1 base, leaving 5 bases not matched to a gene. The CDR3 consists of 14 residues. CDR3 protein: CASSIGQANTEAFF. CDR3 coding DNA: TGTGCCAGCAGTATCGGACAGGCGAACACTGAAGCTTTCTTT.

This clonotype was seen a handful of times. The V and J genes are TRBV30 and TRBJ2-3; 7 bases fit TRBD2. The germline gives CDR1 GTSNPN, CDR2 SVGIG (reference sequence). The CDR3 consists of 14 residues. With V trimmed by 2 bases and J by 0 bases, 2 bases remained unmatched. The chain's CDR3 is CAWSRGGSTDTQYF. CDR3 DNA sequence: TGTGCCTGGAGTCGCGGGGGTAGCACAGATACGCAGTATTTT.

J is TRBJ2-1 and V is TRBV30; a possible D gene is TRBD1 (6 bases). This CDR3 has 14 residues. The germline gives CDR1 GTSNPN, CDR2 SVGIG (reference sequence). Between the trimmed V and J ends, which lost 4 bases and 6 bases, there was a span of 16 bases. In DNA form, the CDR3 reads TGTGCCTGGATGGGGGCTAGCAGGGCCAATGAGCAGTTCTTC. Its protein product is CAWMGASRANEQFF.

V usage is TRBV7-9 and J usage is TRBJ2-7, with D tentatively TRBD1 (5 bases). The V gene's germline CDR1 is SEHNR and CDR2 FQNEAQ (reference sequence). V lost 1 base and J lost 7, with 20 bases in between. This CDR3 has 16 residues. CDR3 nucleotide sequence: TGTGCCAGCAGCTTAGATCGTGCAGGCCGTAGGGGTGAGCAGTACTTC. Amino acid sequence: CASSLDRAGRRGEQYF. The whole variable domain, remainder taken from reference TRBV7-9 and TRBJ2-7, is DTGVSQNPRHKITKRGQNVTFRCDPISEHNRLYWYRQTLGQGPEFLTYFQNEAQLEKSRLLSDRFSAERPKGSFSTLEIQRTEQGDSAMYLCASSLDRAGRRGEQYFGPGTRLTVT.

The chain carries TRBV7-2 and TRBJ1-5; D call uncertain. Germline CDR1 is SGHTA and CDR2 is FQGNSA. V dropped 5 bases and J dropped 3 bases, with 14 bases sitting between them. The CDR3 totals 15 residues. CDR3 sequence reads: CASSPVGQNNQPQHF. The DNA of the CDR3 is TGTGCCAGCAGCCCCGTGGGCCAAAACAATCAGCCCCAGCATTTT.

This clonotype was observed a handful of times. V usage is TRBV20-1 and J usage is TRBJ1-5; 12 bases agree with TRBD1. Germline-derived CDR1 and CDR2 are DFQATT and SNEGSKA (reference sequence). This CDR3 spans 15 amino acids. Trimming cost V 5 bases and J 6 bases; bases outside gene matches: 8. DNA for the CDR3: TGCAGTGCTCCTCAGGGACAGGGGGCTGGTCAGCCCCAGCATTTT. Residues: CSAPQGQGAGQPQHF.

The J gene is TRBJ2-7, the V gene TRBV20-1; 10 bases map to TRBD2. Germline CDR1 is DFQATT and CDR2 is SNEGSKA (reference sequence). Germline trimming cut 6 bases from V and 3 bases from J; bases unmatched to any gene: 8. The CDR3 runs to 14 residues. The CDR3 DNA sequence: TGCAGTGCAATTCGGACTAGCGGAGTCTACGAGCAGTACTTC. Its protein product is CSAIRTSGVYEQYF.

This clonotype was observed a single time. J is TRBJ2-5 and V is TRBV9; D remains unclear. V lost 0 bases and J lost 5, with 20 bases in between. The CDR3 sequence is 17 residues long. Germline assignment: CDR1 SGDLS and CDR2 YYNGEE. DNA for the CDR3: TGTGCCAGCAGCGTAGGAACTAATTTGGGCTATGGGGAGACCCAGTACTTC. This translates into CASSVGTNLGYGETQYF. Complete variable domain (other parts from reference TRBV9 and TRBJ2-5): DSGVTQTPKHLITATGQRVTLRCSPRSGDLSVYWYQQSLDQGLQFLIQYYNGEERAKGNILERFSAQQFPDLHSELNLSSLELGDSALYFCASSVGTNLGYGETQYFGPGTRLLVL.

This clonotype appeared a few times. The chain links TRBV29-1 to TRBJ1-1, with a weak D call TRBD1 (6 bases). The CDR3 has 12 residues. The V end lost 5 bases, the J end lost 5 bases, and 12 bases lay between the germline ends. Germline loops: CDR1 SQVTM, CDR2 ANQGSEA. This CDR3 reads CSVLTGATEAFF. CDR3 nucleotide sequence: TGCAGCGTTTTGACGGGGGCGACTGAAGCTTTCTTT.

In its sample, this clonotype was seen a few times. V and J are TRBV9 and TRBJ2-7, with D possibly matching TRBD1 (6 bases). Looked up from germline, CDR1 is SGDLS and CDR2 is YYNGEE. Trimming took off 0 bases at V and 4 bases at J, with 17 bases between the two ends. The CDR3 spans 16 residues. The CDR3 region is CASSVGGRGSGYEQYF. DNA for the CDR3: TGTGCCAGCAGCGTAGGTGGCAGGGGTTCTGGTTACGAGCAGTACTTC. Based on the CDR3 plus reference TRBV9 and TRBJ2-7, the full variable domain is DSGVTQTPKHLITATGQRVTLRCSPRSGDLSVYWYQQSLDQGLQFLIQYYNGEERAKGNILERFSAQQFPDLHSELNLSSLELGDSALYFCASSVGGRGSGYEQYFGPGTRLTVT.